The next 25 T cell receptor beta chains were all read from a single sample in a study of T cells in Graves' hyperthyroidism and ophthalmopathy. RNA transcripts served as the template for amplifying TCR beta CDR3 regions. First-round RT-PCR targeting the TCR CDR3 was performed with the HTBI primer set. MiXCR, run by TCRdb on the multiplex PCR reads, gives a single entry per CDR3 protein. The sample records about 500,000 distinct CDR3 sequences, 17% being singletons. The sample taken for sequencing was blood. The source is a woman aged 18 to 35 with Graves' ophthalmopathy.

In its sample, this clonotype was seen many times. V and J are TRBV28 and TRBJ2-7; TRBD1 aligns across 7 bases. Losses at the gene ends were 6 bases for V and 4 bases for J; bases not matched to a gene: 9. The length of the CDR3 is 14 residues. Looked up from germline, CDR1 is MDHEN and CDR2 is SYDVKM. The CDR3 DNA follows: TGTGCCAGCAGGATGGAACAGGGGTGGTACGAGCAGTACTTC. Residues: CASRMEQGWYEQYF.

This sequence joins TRBV12-3 or TRBV12-4 and TRBJ2-4; a weak D match, TRBD2 (6 bases). The CDR3 length is 16 residues. The V end was cut by 3 bases, the J end by 0 bases, with 12 bases between. For the CDR3, the DNA is TGTGCCAGCAGTTTTACGGGAGCCTTAGCCAAAAACATTCAGTACTTC. Residues: CASSFTGALAKNIQYF.

This clonotype has a count of ten or more. This chain uses TRBV28 with TRBJ1-1; D gene uncertain. Per the germline V gene, CDR1 is MDHEN and CDR2 is SYDVKM. Trimming shortened V by 3 bases and J by 5 bases, and 7 bases separated the two germline ends. This CDR3 is 12 amino acids long. CDR3 bases: TGTGCCAGCAGTTTGTGGCAAACTGAAGCTTTCTTT. This encodes CASSLWQTEAFF.

The table lists this clonotype with many counts. This rearrangement joins TRBV7-9 to TRBJ2-1; TRBD2 might be the D (6 bases). The length of the CDR3 is 16 residues. V shed 1 base and J shed 3 bases, with 13 bases lying between them. Germline V gives CDR1 SEHNR, CDR2 FQNEAQ (reference sequence). The CDR3 nucleotides are TGTGCCAGCAGCTTAGATGGCGGGATTTTCTACAATGAGCAGTTCTTC. It codes for CASSLDGGIFYNEQFF.

This clonotype has more than one count but fewer than ten. The V call is TRBV5-6, the J call TRBJ1-1; perhaps TRBD1 as D (5 bases). This CDR3 region has 13 residues. The V gene's germline CDR1 is SGHDT and CDR2 YYEEEE. The germline V and J ends were trimmed by 3 bases and 3 bases, with 9 bases remaining between them. For the CDR3, the DNA is TGTGCCAGCAGCTCGGGACTCGACACTGAAGCTTTCTTT. Encoded protein: CASSSGLDTEAFF.

This clonotype was observed a few times. The chain joins TRBV13 to TRBJ2-7; TRBD2 agrees at 12 bases. The V and J ends lost 2 bases and 4 bases, in that order; junction bases with no gene match: 12. The CDR3 runs to 18 residues. The germline V gene has CDR1 PRHDT and CDR2 FYEKMQ (reference sequence). Here the CDR3 DNA reads TGTGCCAGCAGCTTAAGATCTAGCGGGGGGGCCTTTATTTACGAGCAGTACTTC. Translation gives CASSLRSSGGAFIYEQYF.

With respect to this clonotype: A much larger clone differs from this one at a single base, so this may be a read error. This rearrangement joins TRBV12-3 or TRBV12-4 to TRBJ2-1, with D unresolved. CDR3 length equals 10 residues. Trimming removed 7 bases at V and 8 bases at J, with 6 bases between. The CDR3 DNA follows: TGTGCCAGCATGCTTCATGAGCAGTTCTTC. This gives the protein CASMLHEQFF.

Ten or more counts support this clonotype. The V call is TRBV7-9, the J call TRBJ1-1, with 9 bases identical to TRBD1. Germline CDR1 and CDR2: SEHNR and FQNEAQ (reference sequence). This CDR3 is 14 amino acids long. V shed 0 bases, J shed 6 bases, and the junction held 2 bases outside the gene matches. CDR3 DNA: TGTGCCAGCAGCTTAGCCACAGGGGGCCCTGAAGCTTTCTTT. Encoded protein: CASSLATGGPEAFF.

This clonotype was detected many times. V gene TRBV13 combines with J gene TRBJ1-1, with TRBD1 identical over 7 bases. V lost 7 bases, J lost 3 bases, and 11 bases stayed unmatched. In germline, CDR1 is PRHDT, CDR2 FYEKMQ (reference sequence). This CDR3 is 15 amino acids long. The CDR3 reads CASKIGGRVDTEAFF. CDR3 coding DNA: TGTGCCAGCAAAATAGGGGGCAGGGTCGACACTGAAGCTTTCTTT.

The J gene is TRBJ2-1, the V gene TRBV29-1; 7 nucleotides match TRBD2. Germline V lookup: CDR1 SQVTM, CDR2 ANQGSEA. V was clipped by 3 bases and J by 9 bases; unmatched bases: 5. This CDR3 comprises 12 residues. The CDR3 DNA reads TGCAGCGTTGATGGCAGGGAGGGTGAGCAGTTCTTC. Encoded protein: CSVDGREGEQFF.

V and J are TRBV6-1 and TRBJ2-3; 8 bases match TRBD2. Trimming cost V 6 bases and J 1 base; bases outside gene matches: 6. The CDR3 has 15 amino acids. The germline V gene has CDR1 MNHNS and CDR2 SASEGT. Here the CDR3 DNA reads TGTGCCAGCAGCAAATCAGCGGGAGGCACAGATACGCAGTATTTT. It is translated as CASSKSAGGTDTQYF.

This clonotype has a count of ten or more. This chain connects TRBV19 to TRBJ2-1; D is possibly TRBD1 (6 bases). Trimming stripped 6 bases from V and 2 bases from J, with 14 bases between. In germline, CDR1 is LNHDA, CDR2 SQIVND (reference sequence). This CDR3 region has 15 residues. CDR3 bases: TGTGCCAGTAGCATCGACAGGTCCACCTACAATGAGCAGTTCTTC. It specifies CASSIDRSTYNEQFF.

This clonotype occurred a few times. The chain combines TRBV19 with TRBJ1-5; no clear D gene. The V and J ends lost 4 bases and 1 base respectively, with 8 bases between them. CDR3 length: 14 residues. Per germline, CDR1 LNHDA and CDR2 SQIVND (reference sequence). DNA for the CDR3: TGTGCCAGTAGTAGTGAGTCGAGCAATCAGCCCCAGCATTTT. Translation: CASSSESSNQPQHF.

This clonotype was seen only a few times. The V and J genes are TRBV4-1 and TRBJ2-7, with D hard to call. Germline V CDR1 and CDR2: MGHRA, YSYEKL. V was shortened by 3 bases and J by 0 bases, with 15 bases between the two germline ends. CDR3 length: 16 residues. This CDR3 is CASSHLDLFFSYEQYF. The CDR3 nucleotides are TGCGCCAGCAGCCATCTAGACCTATTCTTCTCCTACGAGCAGTACTTC.

This clonotype has only a few counts. The rearrangement uses TRBV12-3 or TRBV12-4 and TRBJ2-2; 10 bases align to TRBD2. The CDR3 is 16 amino acids. Trimming cost V 2 bases and J 6 bases; bases outside gene matches: 6. For the CDR3, the DNA is TGTGCCAGCAGTTTACGTCTAGCGGGAGTCTCCGGGGAGCTGTTTTTT. This gives the protein CASSLRLAGVSGELFF.

The chain is built from TRBV13 and TRBJ2-1, with D unclear. This CDR3 spans 18 amino acids. Trimming shortened V by 4 bases and J by 0 bases, and 19 bases separated the two germline ends. The germline V gene encodes CDR1 PRHDT and CDR2 FYEKMQ (reference sequence). CDR3 nucleotide sequence: TGTGCCAGCAGCTCCTCCTTGGGTGCTTCAAGCTCCTACAATGAGCAGTTCTTC. This encodes CASSSSLGASSSYNEQFF.

At least ten counts were recorded for this clonotype. This rearrangement joins TRBV12-3 or TRBV12-4 to TRBJ1-1; tentative D call: TRBD1 (5 bases). The CDR3 covers 14 residues. The germline V and J ends were trimmed by 3 bases and 4 bases, with 12 bases remaining between them. CDR3 nucleotide sequence: TGTGCCAGCAGTTTTCCAGGGCCAACCACTGAAGCTTTCTTT. It encodes CASSFPGPTTEAFF.

In its sample, this clonotype was seen a few times. The V call is TRBV27, the J call TRBJ2-7, with 11 nucleotides matching TRBD2. In germline, CDR1 is MNHEY, CDR2 SMNVEV (reference sequence). The V gene end was trimmed by 8 bases and the J gene end by 2 bases; junction bases not matched to a gene: 5. The CDR3 contains 14 residues. CDR3 protein: CASRGTSGPYEQYF. The CDR3 nucleotides read TGTGCCAGCCGGGGGACTAGCGGACCCTACGAGCAGTACTTC.

This clonotype was seen ten or more times. V gene TRBV25-1 combines with J gene TRBJ2-3, with TRBD2 identical over 12 bases. Germline trimming cut 7 bases from V and 2 bases from J; bases unmatched to any gene: 10. Germline V lookup: CDR1 MGHDK, CDR2 SYGVNS. The CDR3 runs 17 residues. DNA of the CDR3: TGTGCCAGCAAGGTGGGACTAGCGGGCCAGATCACAGATACGCAGTATTTT. Protein: CASKVGLAGQITDTQYF.

This clonotype was detected a few times. V gene TRBV9 combines with J gene TRBJ2-2, with 12 bases that match TRBD2. V lost 3 bases, J lost 5 bases, and 8 bases stayed unmatched. The CDR3 is 17 amino acids. Germline loops: CDR1 SGDLS, CDR2 YYNGEE. The CDR3 DNA sequence: TGTGCCAGCAGCGAGGGACTAGCGGGTTTAGGGACCGGGGAGCTGTTTTTT. As protein: CASSEGLAGLGTGELFF.

The chain recombines TRBV19 with TRBJ1-2; weak D call: TRBD1 (5 bases). The CDR3 sequence is 12 residues long. Deletions cut 5 bases from V and 8 bases from J, with 12 bases between. Germline loops: CDR1 LNHDA, CDR2 SQIVND (reference sequence). CDR3 nucleotides: TGTGCCAGTAGTGCGGGACGGTTGGGCTACACCTTC. Translation gives CASSAGRLGYTF.

This clonotype was picked up a small number of times. The V gene is TRBV7-9, the J gene TRBJ1-2; TRBD1 is a possible D gene (5 bases). The ends were cut back, 1 base at V and 7 bases at J, with 16 bases in the middle. CDR1 is SEHNR, CDR2 FQNEAQ, per germline (reference sequence). The CDR3 totals 15 residues. CDR3 sequence reads: CASSLEVRDGSGYTF. CDR3 nucleotide sequence: TGTGCCAGCAGCTTAGAGGTCAGGGACGGGTCTGGCTACACCTTC.

This clonotype was counted at least ten times. The rearrangement links TRBV20-1 to TRBJ2-7; TRBD2 agrees at 8 bases. The CDR3 runs 14 residues. After removal of 1 base from V and 7 bases from J, the junction contained 9 bases not matched to a gene. Germline assignment: CDR1 DFQATT and CDR2 SNEGSKA (reference sequence). CDR3 nucleotide sequence: TGCAGTGCTAGAGTAATCGGGAGGGCCAGGGAGCAGTACTTC. Translated, it gives CSARVIGRAREQYF.

This clonotype was recorded many times. The chain employs TRBV12-3 or TRBV12-4 and TRBJ1-5; TRBD1 aligns across 7 bases. This CDR3 is built from 15 residues. Trimming removed 0 bases from V and 3 bases from J; junction bases left unmatched: 2. The CDR3 here is CASSLAGTDNQPQHF. The CDR3 DNA reads as TGTGCCAGCAGTTTAGCCGGGACAGACAATCAGCCCCAGCATTTT.

In this sample, this clonotype turned up a few times. The chain combines TRBV4-1 with TRBJ1-5; unclear D gene. CDR3 length equals 15 residues. CDR1 is MGHRA, CDR2 YSYEKL, per germline. V was shortened by 0 bases and J by 4 bases, with 10 bases between the two germline ends. The CDR3: CASSQDNGPNQPQHF. The CDR3 region has the DNA TGCGCCAGCAGCCAAGATAATGGTCCGAATCAGCCCCAGCATTTT.